These T cell receptor beta chains were read from a single sample in a study of response to subunit inactivated influenza vaccine. TCRdb ran MiXCR on the RT-PCR reads and lists one entry per CDR3 protein. The sample includes hundreds of thousands of distinct CDR3 sequences, approximately 10% of them seen just once. These same data were also listed under a study on T cells expressing NK-cell markers.

Specimen: PBMCs from blood, collected on the day of vaccination. The receptors here all came from a middle-aged man who received an inactivated influenza vaccine. CDR3s include the opening cysteine and the closing phenylalanine or tryptophan. The D gene is left open where the match is weak. Where a row states a size, it is once, few, many or the class of an expanded clone; other rows omit it.

D gene,J gene,clone size,V gene,CDR3 DNA,CDR3 protein
TRBD1,TRBJ1-2,-,TRBV2,TGTGCCAGCAGTGAAGGGACAGGAGATAAGTATGGCTACACCTTC,CASSEGTGDKYGYTF
-,TRBJ2-2,-,TRBV6-2/TRBV6-3,TGTGCCAGCAGTTACGTCGAGGCCTGGGAGCTGTTTTTT,CASSYVEAWELFF
TRBD2,TRBJ2-5,-,TRBV5-1,TGCGCCAGCCTCCAGACTAGCGCGCCGCGGGAGACCCAGTACTTC,CASLQTSAPRETQYF
-,TRBJ1-5,-,TRBV10-3,TGTGCCATCAATTCAGGTGACAATCAGCCCCAGCATTTT,CAINSGDNQPQHF
TRBD1,TRBJ1-2,-,TRBV4-3,TGCGCCAGCAGCCAAGGGGACAGGGAGGCTTATGGCTACACCTTC,CASSQGDREAYGYTF
-,TRBJ2-7,-,TRBV30,TGTGCCTGGAGTTTGGGGGTTCTCAACGAGCAGTACTTC,CAWSLGVLNEQYF
TRBD1,TRBJ2-7,few,TRBV20-1,TGCAGTGTTGGGACAGCGAACCGCTACGAGCAGTACTTC,CSVGTANRYEQYF
TRBD2,TRBJ2-5,-,TRBV11-2,TGTGCCAGCAGCGTACGACTAGCGGGGGAAGAGACCCAGTACTTC,CASSVRLAGEETQYF
-,TRBJ2-1,-,TRBV7-6,TGTGCCAGCAGCTTAGGTCGGGTTGGGGAGCAGTTCTTC,CASSLGRVGEQFF
-,TRBJ2-3,many,TRBV3-1,TGTGCCAGCAGCGATAATGAAGATACGCAGTATTTT,CASSDNEDTQYF
TRBD1,TRBJ1-5,-,TRBV28,TGTGCCAGCAGTCCCCAACAGGGGCAGAATCAGCCCCAGCATTTT,CASSPQQGQNQPQHF
-,TRBJ2-3,-,TRBV4-3,TGCGCCAGCAGCCAAGAACGGACTAGCACAGATACGCAGTATTTT,CASSQERTSTDTQYF
-,TRBJ2-7,many,TRBV5-6,TGTGCCAGCAGCTTGGCATCACGCGAGCAGTACTTC,CASSLASREQYF
TRBD1,TRBJ1-4,few,TRBV5-1,TGCGCCAGCAGCTTGGCCGGGACAGAGAGTGAAAAACTGTTTTTT,CASSLAGTESEKLFF
TRBD1,TRBJ2-2,many,TRBV18,TGTGCCAGCAGTCCCCGGACAGGGAACACCGGGGAGCTGTTTTTT,CASSPRTGNTGELFF
TRBD2,TRBJ2-3,many,TRBV3-1,TGTGCCAGCAGCCGGCTAGCGGAAAACACAGATACGCAGTATTTT,CASSRLAENTDTQYF
-,TRBJ2-2,few,TRBV7-2,TGTGCCAGCAGACGACCACTAGAGTCGGCCGGGGAGCTGTTTTTT,CASRRPLESAGELFF
TRBD2,TRBJ2-1,-,TRBV20-1,TGCAGTGCTAGACCAACGGAACTAGCGGGAGGTGTTAATGAGCAGTTCTTC,CSARPTELAGGVNEQFF
-,TRBJ2-2,few,TRBV27,TGTGCCAGCAGTTTAATGGCGAATGAGAACACCGGGGAGCTGTTTTTT,CASSLMANENTGELFF
-,TRBJ1-1,few,TRBV12-3/TRBV12-4,TGTGCCAGCACCCATTCGGGGGAGAACACTGAAGCTTTCTTT,CASTHSGENTEAFF
TRBD2,TRBJ2-1,-,TRBV5-6,TGTGCCAGCAGCTATGGGACTAGCGGGAGCCTCTTCTTC,CASSYGTSGSLFF
-,TRBJ2-3,few,TRBV4-1,TGCGCCAGCAGCCAGAACAAAGGGGGTAAGACAGATACGCAGTATTTT,CASSQNKGGKTDTQYF
-,TRBJ1-5,once,TRBV29-1,TGCAGCGCCCGGGACAACTTCAATCAGCCCCAGCATTTT,CSARDNFNQPQHF
-,TRBJ2-5,-,TRBV6-5,TGTGCCAGCTCGAAGTCGGAGACCCAGTACTTC,CASSKSETQYF
-,TRBJ2-1,few,TRBV2,TGTGCCAGCAGTGATGGGGGTTACAATGAGCAGTTCTTC,CASSDGGYNEQFF
TRBD1,TRBJ2-1,-,TRBV6-2/TRBV6-3,TGTGCCAGCAGGAGGACAGGGGGCGGTGAGCAGTTCTTC,CASRRTGGGEQFF
TRBD2,TRBJ2-3,-,TRBV7-9,TGTGCCAGCAGCTTACTTAGCGGACTAGCGGAATTGAATACGCAGTATTTT,CASSLLSGLAELNTQYF
-,TRBJ1-1,-,TRBV11-2,TGTGCCAGCAGCTACGTCGGAGGGACTGAAGCTTTCTTT,CASSYVGGTEAFF
TRBD2,TRBJ2-3,-,TRBV18,TGTGCCAGCTCACCCTTTTCGGGAGGAGGGACAGATACGCAGTATTTT,CASSPFSGGGTDTQYF
-,TRBJ2-1,-,TRBV2,TGTGCCAGCAGTGCTCGAGCACCCTTAGTCGGTGAGCAGTTCTTC,CASSARAPLVGEQFF
-,TRBJ2-2,-,TRBV6-5,TGTGCCAGCAGTTACCCAGACAGGTCCGGGGAGCTGTTTTTT,CASSYPDRSGELFF
-,TRBJ2-7,-,TRBV14,TGTGCCAGCAGTCCGGGGTTAGAGCAGTACTTC,CASSPGLEQYF
TRBD2,TRBJ2-1,-,TRBV7-9,TGTGCCAGCAGCTTAAGATCGGGACTAGCGGGAATCAATGAGCAGTTCTTC,CASSLRSGLAGINEQFF
-,TRBJ2-7,few,TRBV19,TGTGCCAGTAGTATGCAGATTGGGATAACCTACGAGCAGTACTTC,CASSMQIGITYEQYF
TRBD1,TRBJ2-3,few,TRBV7-2,TGTGCCACCCGGACAGGGCTGGAGGATACGCAGTATTTT,CATRTGLEDTQYF
-,TRBJ1-2,-,TRBV6-1,TGTGCCAGCAGTGAAGATCCCGGGGGTGGCTACACCTTC,CASSEDPGGGYTF
-,TRBJ1-2,few,TRBV6-6,TGTGCCAGCAGTTACTCGCCCGATGGCTACACCTTC,CASSYSPDGYTF
-,TRBJ2-5,-,TRBV10-3,TGTGCCATCAGTGCAGGGGCGACCCAAGAGACCCAGTACTTC,CAISAGATQETQYF